This T cell receptor (beta chain) was identified in a study of tumour-infiltrating T cells in Burkitt lymphoma. As for the study in general: Productive clonality predicted overall and progression-free survival.

Data came from immunoSEQ multiplex PCR; TCRdb stores just in-frame clones and leaves some out. Of 14,000 or so clones in the sample, around a third were seen once. This CDR3 comprises 15 residues. Losses at the gene ends were 1 base for V and 7 bases for J; bases not matched to a gene: 6. Germline V gives CDR1 SGHVS, CDR2 FNYEAQ. Sample: tumor tissue. The TCR sequence derives from a human donor with diffuse large B-cell lymphoma. The chain joins TRBV7-6 to TRBJ2-2; 7 bases agree with TRBD1. The CDR3 DNA reads TGTGCCAGCAGCTTAGTAGGGGGCGCCGGCGGGGAGCTGTTTTTT. Amino acids: CASSLVGGAGGELFF.